These T cell receptor beta chains were read from a single sample in a study of sequential checkpoint blockade in melanoma. Sequencing was performed with immunoSEQ multiplex PCR; in TCRdb, only in-frame clones are kept and a portion is missing. The sample includes 4,900 or so clones, 35% to 40% of them seen just once. This sample comprised tumor tissue (inferred from file names), obtained from a patient given nivolumab and ipilimumab in sequence. These receptor sequences come from a human donor with melanoma. The CDR3 runs from the conserved cysteine through the conserved F or W. A D gene is named only where the DNA matches it firmly. A clone size is listed for some rows: how often the clone was seen (once, few, many), or a class if it is expanded.

v_gene	d_gene	j_gene	abundance	CDR3nt	CDR3aa
TRBV11-3	NA	TRBJ2-2	NA	TGTGCCAGCAGCTTAGATTCCTTAGAAACCGGGGAGCTGTTTTTT	CASSLDSLETGELFF
TRBV14	NA	TRBJ2-3	NA	TGTGCCAGCAGCCAAATGGGGGGACCCGGGAATACGCAGTATTTT	CASSQMGGPGNTQYF
TRBV19	NA	TRBJ2-1	NA	TGTGCCAGTAAACCCTCGGGCAATGAGCAGTTCTTC	CASKPSGNEQFF
TRBV6-8	NA	TRBJ1-1	few	TGTGCCAGCAGTGAGCTCGGGCGAACTGAAGCTTTCTTT	CASSELGRTEAFF
TRBV28	TRBD2	TRBJ2-3	NA	TGTGCCAGCAGCTATCAAGCGGGAGGCCCCGACACGCAGTATTTT	CASSYQAGGPDTQYF
TRBV30	TRBD2	TRBJ2-2	once	TGTGCCTGGATAGCGGGTTACACCGGGGAGCTGTTTTTT	CAWIAGYTGELFF
TRBV6-8	NA	TRBJ2-1	NA	TGTGCCAGCAGTTACTTTCGGGGACGATCCGGTGAGCAGTTCTTC	CASSYFRGRSGEQFF
TRBV5-1	TRBD1	TRBJ1-4	NA	TGCGCCAGCAGCTCCGGGACAGCCCACGGTAATGAAAAACTGTTTTTT	CASSSGTAHGNEKLFF
TRBV7-4	TRBD1	TRBJ2-7	NA	TGTGCCAGCAGCGTAGGGACAGGGAGAGGCTACGAGCAGTACTTC	CASSVGTGRGYEQYF
TRBV19	NA	TRBJ1-2	NA	TGTGCCAGTAGTAACTATGGGGGCTACACCTTC	CASSNYGGYTF
TRBV6-8	TRBD1	TRBJ2-7	NA	TGTGCCACCGGGACAGGGGAAGGCGAGCAGTACTTC	CATGTGEGEQYF
TRBV6-8	TRBD1	TRBJ1-1	few	TGTGCCATCTCACGGGACAGGGTCACTGAAGCTTTCTTT	CAISRDRVTEAFF
TRBV29-1	TRBD1	TRBJ2-1	NA	TGCAGCGTTACAGACGGGACAGGCCGAAATGAGCAGTTCTTC	CSVTDGTGRNEQFF
TRBV7-6	TRBD2	TRBJ2-1	few	TGTGCCAGCAGCCCCGGGACTAGGGTTTTTGAGCAGTTCTTC	CASSPGTRVFEQFF
TRBV18	NA	TRBJ1-4	NA	TGTGCCAGCTCACCACCGACCAGGGAAGGTGGTGAAAAACTGTTTTTT	CASSPPTREGGEKLFF
TRBV9	NA	TRBJ1-1	NA	TGTGCCAGCAGCTCCTCGACAGCGAAGAACACTGAAGCTTTCTTT	CASSSSTAKNTEAFF
TRBV7-6	TRBD2	TRBJ2-1	NA	TGTGCCAGCAGCTTAGGAGCTAGCGGGAGTGGTAATGAGCAGTTCTTC	CASSLGASGSGNEQFF
TRBV19	TRBD1	TRBJ2-7	NA	TGTGCCAGTAGTGACAGGGGGCGACAGACCTACGAGCAGTACTTC	CASSDRGRQTYEQYF
TRBV11-3	NA	TRBJ2-1	few	TGTGCCAGCAGCTTGCGTGCTAGTGGGGCGGGGGAGCAGTTCTTC	CASSLRASGAGEQFF
TRBV10-1	TRBD2	TRBJ2-7	NA	TGCGCCAGCAGTCCCTGGGTGGTAGCGGGAAGGTCCCCCCCGGCGTGGTACGAGCAGTACTTC	CASSPWVVAGRSPPAWYEQYF
TRBV11-3	TRBD1	TRBJ1-1	medium-sized	TGTGCCAGCAGCTTAGACCAGGGGGTGGACACTGAAGCTTTCTTT	CASSLDQGVDTEAFF
TRBV30	NA	TRBJ2-6	few	TGTGCCTGGAGGGTCAGGGCTCTTGGGGCCAACGTCCTGACTTTC	CAWRVRALGANVLTF
TRBV30	NA	TRBJ1-1	few	TGTGCCTGGGAGGAGGGGCGGAACACTGAAGCTTTCTTT	CAWEEGRNTEAFF
TRBV18	TRBD1	TRBJ2-1	NA	TGTGCCAGCTCCCCCGGGACAGGGTCAAATGAGCAGTTCTTC	CASSPGTGSNEQFF
TRBV5-1	TRBD2	TRBJ2-1	NA	TGCGCCAGCAGCTTGGTGGGACTAGCCGGCTCCTACAATGAGCAGTTCTTC	CASSLVGLAGSYNEQFF
TRBV11-3	NA	TRBJ2-2	medium-sized	TGTGCCAGCAGCTTAGTTATGGGGGCCCCCGGGGAGCTGTTTTTT	CASSLVMGAPGELFF
TRBV6-8	NA	TRBJ1-2	few	TGTGCCAGCACTCCTCATGGGCCTGATGGCTACACCTTC	CASTPHGPDGYTF
TRBV19	NA	TRBJ2-1	NA	TGTGCCAGTAGCCTCCCCGGGACTCCTGAATCTGGTGAGCAGTTCTTC	CASSLPGTPESGEQFF
TRBV11-3	TRBD2	TRBJ2-3	NA	TGTGCCAGCAGCCCACTAGCGGTGAGCACAGATACGCAGTATTTT	CASSPLAVSTDTQYF
TRBV18	TRBD1	TRBJ2-7	NA	TGTGCCAGCTCACCAGGGACAGCCTACGAGCAGTACTTC	CASSPGTAYEQYF
TRBV30	NA	TRBJ2-7	NA	TGTGCCTGGAGTGGGGGTACTACTAGTTACTACGAGCAGTACTTC	CAWSGGTTSYYEQYF
TRBV12-5	TRBD1	TRBJ1-3	few	TGTGCCAGCAAGGGGGCCGAGGGGACATTCTCCGGAAACACCATATATTTT	CASKGAEGTFSGNTIYF
TRBV11-3	TRBD2	TRBJ2-1	few	TGTGCCAGCAGCTTGGGCACGGGAGGCGTTACTAATGAGCAGTTCTTC	CASSLGTGGVTNEQFF
TRBV2	TRBD2	TRBJ2-7	few	TGTGCCAGCATCAGGTCCAGCGGGGGGACCTACGAGCAGTACTTC	CASIRSSGGTYEQYF
TRBV6-8	NA	TRBJ2-7	NA	TGTGCCGCCAGCGAGACAGTGCCCTACGAGCAGTACTTC	CAASETVPYEQYF
TRBV6-8	NA	TRBJ1-5	few	TGTGCCAGCAGTGATATGGGGGGAGCGGGCAATCAGCCCCAGCATTTT	CASSDMGGAGNQPQHF
TRBV6-8	TRBD1	TRBJ1-2	few	TGTGCCAGCAGAGGGGACAGTCGTCTAGGCTACACCTTC	CASRGDSRLGYTF
TRBV11-3	NA	TRBJ1-2	NA	TGTGCCAGCAGCTCCATGGCCAGGCACTATGGCTACACCTTC	CASSSMARHYGYTF
TRBV6-8	NA	TRBJ1-5	NA	TGTGCCAGCAGTTACGGGGGGGGAAACTATCAGCCCCAGCATTTT	CASSYGGGNYQPQHF
TRBV7-6	NA	TRBJ2-7	NA	TGTGCCAGCAGCCCGTTACAGGGTCCCTACGAGCAGTACTTC	CASSPLQGPYEQYF
TRBV18	TRBD2	TRBJ2-4	NA	TGTGCCAGCTCTCCTAGCGGGCCTACCAAAAACATTCAGTACTTC	CASSPSGPTKNIQYF
TRBV1	NA	TRBJ2-7	few	TGCGCCAGCAGCCAAGCGGTTAGCTCCTACGAGCAGTACTTC	CASSQAVSSYEQYF
TRBV19	NA	TRBJ1-1	few	TGTGCCAGTAAGGTTAGGAGGGCGAGAGCTTTCTTT	CASKVRRARAFF
TRBV15	NA	TRBJ2-2	NA	TGTGCCACCAGCAGAGACCATTTGGCCGGGGAGCTGTTTTTT	CATSRDHLAGELFF
TRBV11-3	TRBD1	TRBJ2-6	few	TGTGCCAGCGGGACAGGGCCGTCTGGGGCCAACGTCCTGACTTTC	CASGTGPSGANVLTF
TRBV19	TRBD1	TRBJ1-1	NA	TGTGCCAGTAGTGACACAGGGGGGCTTGAAGCTTTCTTT	CASSDTGGLEAFF
TRBV18	NA	TRBJ2-7	NA	TGTGCCAGCTCAACCCGGACTACAGGGAGCTACGAGCAGTACTTC	CASSTRTTGSYEQYF
TRBV6-8	NA	TRBJ1-1	few	TGTGCCAGCAGTGTTGGGGGGTACACTGAAGCTTTCTTT	CASSVGGYTEAFF
TRBV5-1	TRBD2	TRBJ2-2	NA	TGCGCCAGCAGCCAAAACTTAGCGGGGTCGAACACCGGGGAGCTGTTTTTT	CASSQNLAGSNTGELFF
TRBV7-6	TRBD2	TRBJ2-3	few	TGTGCCAGCAGCTTAGGACTAGCGAGCACAGATACGCAGTATTTT	CASSLGLASTDTQYF
TRBV5-1	NA	TRBJ2-7	NA	TGCGCCAGCAGCTTGGCCGGGACACCCGGAGGAGCCTACGAGCAGTACTTC	CASSLAGTPGGAYEQYF